Listed here are 30 T cell receptor beta chains from one sample, sequenced in a study of T cells after posttransplantation cyclophosphamide. Treatment was busulfan-fludarabine conditioning, a marrow graft, and cyclophosphamide on days +3 and +4. Some clones are missing from TCRdb's copy, which holds only in-frame ones; the method was immunoSEQ multiplex PCR. The data contain 17,000 or so clones, about 77% of them singletons. The sequencing here drew on CD8+ T cells sorted from PBMCs, taken around 2,000 days after a stem cell transplant with posttransplant cyclophosphamide. The receptor source for this set is a female patient aged 40 to 50 who received an allogeneic stem cell transplant from a related donor, was CMV-positive, and had no GVHD. Some T cells may be graft donor cells.

The chain has TRBV28 and TRBJ2-3, with 9 bases aligning to TRBD1. The CDR3 contains 16 residues. Germline CDR1 reads MDHEN; CDR2 reads SYDVKM. With 1 base clipped from V and 3 bases from J, the junction kept 5 bases outside the gene matches. DNA for the CDR3: TGTGCCAGCAGTTTATTCGGGACAGGGAGGACAGATACGCAGTATTTT. It is translated as CASSLFGTGRTDTQYF.

CDR3 nucleotide sequence: TGTGCCAGCAGTGTCCCGGGACAGGGGGAGGAAAGCTTTAACTATGGCTACACCTTC. As protein: CASSVPGQGEESFNYGYTF. This sequence joins TRBV6-1 and TRBJ1-2; 11 bases are a match to TRBD1. The germline gives CDR1 MNHNS, CDR2 SASEGT. J lost 1 base, V lost 4 bases, and 14 bases had no gene match. This CDR3 region has 19 residues.

This chain connects TRBV10-2 to TRBJ2-1, with D possibly being TRBD2 (7 bases). The CDR3 contains 15 residues. Germline lookup yields CDR1 WSHSY and CDR2 SAAADI. With 4 bases removed from V and 4 bases from J, the gap between germline ends came to 14 bases. Here the CDR3 DNA reads TGCGCCAGCAGTGTGGACGGGGGGACATACAATGAGCAGTTCTTC. Amino acid sequence: CASSVDGGTYNEQFF.

The chain couples TRBV9 to TRBJ2-1; 14 bases align to TRBD2. The CDR3 length is 16 residues. CDR1 is SGDLS and CDR2 is YYNGEE in the germline V gene. The trim removed 3 bases at V and 8 bases at J, leaving 7 bases unmatched. The CDR3 DNA sequence: TGTGCCAGCAGCGGAGGGACTAGCGGGGGCCGGGATGAGCAGTTCTTC. Encoded protein: CASSGGTSGGRDEQFF.

The chain employs TRBV4-3 and TRBJ2-7; TRBD1 matches at 8 bases. From germline, CDR1 is LGHNA and CDR2 YSLEER. The V segment lost 2 bases and the J segment 6 bases; nucleotides outside the gene matches: 18. The CDR3 has 18 residues. CDR3 amino acids: CASSQSFAGQAFFFEQYF. The DNA for the CDR3 is TGCGCCAGCAGCCAATCTTTCGCGGGACAGGCCTTTTTTTTCGAGCAGTACTTC.

CDR3 sequence: CAIRPGTSSNQPQHF. DNA of the CDR3: TGTGCCATCAGGCCCGGGACTTCTAGCAATCAGCCCCAGCATTTT. The V and J genes are TRBV10-3 and TRBJ1-5; tentative D call: TRBD1 (5 bases). Trimming removed 6 bases from V and 0 bases from J, with 12 bases in between. The CDR3 consists of 15 residues. In germline, CDR1 is ENHRY, CDR2 SYGVKD.

The chain joins TRBV7-9 to TRBJ2-7, with 7 nucleotides matching TRBD1. CDR3 size: 13 residues. J lost 7 bases, V lost 5 bases, and 8 bases had no gene match. Per germline, CDR1 SEHNR and CDR2 FQNEAQ (reference sequence). The CDR3 is CASSGRDSPEQYF. CDR3 nucleotide sequence: TGTGCCAGCAGCGGACGGGACAGCCCGGAGCAGTACTTC.

The chain is built from TRBV7-9 and TRBJ1-1; 7 bases are shared with TRBD1. Germline V gene lookup returns CDR1 SEHNR and CDR2 FQNEAQ (reference sequence). There are 16 residues in the CDR3. The V and J ends lost 5 bases and 2 bases, in that order; junction bases with no gene match: 11. The CDR3 sequence is CASSQAPSGGNTEAFF. The CDR3 DNA reads TGTGCCAGCAGCCAAGCGCCCTCAGGGGGTAACACTGAAGCTTTCTTT. Filled out from reference TRBV7-9 and TRBJ1-1, the complete variable domain reads DTGVSQNPRHKITKRGQNVTFRCDPISEHNRLYWYRQTLGQGPEFLTYFQNEAQLEKSRLLSDRFSAERPKGSFSTLEIQRTEQGDSAMYLCASSQAPSGGNTEAFFGQGTRLTVV.

This chain connects TRBV27 to TRBJ2-1, with 12 bases matching TRBD2. V trimming: 4 bases; J trimming: 4 bases; junction bases outside the gene matches: 5. This CDR3 contains 16 residues. Germline CDR1 is MNHEY and CDR2 is SMNVEV (reference sequence). CDR3: CASSSSTSGGYNEQFF. CDR3 nucleotide sequence: TGTGCCAGCAGTTCGTCGACTAGCGGGGGTTACAATGAGCAGTTCTTC.

This clone appeared once. The chain combines TRBV7-6 with TRBJ1-6; unclear D gene. CDR1 is SGHVS, CDR2 FNYEAQ, per germline. The CDR3 extends over 15 amino acids. V lost 1 base, J lost 0 bases, and 4 bases lay in between. The CDR3 loop is CASSLDSSYNSPLHF. CDR3 nucleotides: TGTGCCAGCAGCTTAGATAGCTCCTATAATTCACCCCTCCACTTT.

The chain is built from TRBV18 and TRBJ2-7, with D possibly TRBD1 on 5 matching bases. Germline V gene sequence: CDR1 KGHSH, CDR2 LQKENI. This CDR3 comprises 13 residues. V gave up 2 bases and J gave up 3 bases, with 8 bases separating them. The CDR3 sequence: CASSPDSLYEQYF. CDR3 in DNA: TGTGCCAGCTCACCAGACAGTCTCTACGAGCAGTACTTC.

For the CDR3, the DNA is TGTGCCAGCAGTGAAACAGACAGGGTACTGCCCCAGCATTTT. Translation: CASSETDRVLPQHF. This chain links TRBV6-1 with TRBJ1-5, with 7 bases aligning to TRBD1. The V gene's germline CDR1 is MNHNS and CDR2 SASEGT. Trimming at V came to 2 bases and at J to 9 bases, leaving 7 bases not matched to a gene. There are 14 residues in the CDR3.

The CDR3 DNA is TGTGCCAGCAGTCGTTCATGGGGGGACTATGGCTACACCTTC. This encodes CASSRSWGDYGYTF. The chain recombines TRBV27 with TRBJ1-2, with D possibly TRBD1 on 5 matching bases. Trimming cost V 5 bases and J 3 bases, with 13 bases left between them. Germline V gene data show CDR1 as MNHEY and CDR2 as SMNVEV (reference sequence). The CDR3 has 14 amino acids.

The chain uses TRBV4-1 and TRBJ1-1; TRBD1 matches at 10 bases. CDR3 size: 16 residues. CDR1 and CDR2 from the germline V gene are MGHRA and YSYEKL. V shed 1 base and J 0 bases; nucleotides not matched to a gene: 2. The CDR3 region has the DNA TGCGCCAGCAGCCAAGTTGGGACAGGGGTGAACACTGAAGCTTTCTTT. Its protein product is CASSQVGTGVNTEAFF.

The chain couples TRBV9 to TRBJ2-7; D is possibly TRBD2 (6 bases). The CDR3 totals 12 residues. V lost 3 bases and J 6 bases, leaving 10 bases between the germline ends. Looked up from germline, CDR1 is SGDLS and CDR2 is YYNGEE. The CDR3, as DNA: TGTGCCAGCAGCGCCGCGGGAACCGAGCAGTACTTC. Translating gives CASSAAGTEQYF.

This chain joins TRBV11-3 and TRBJ2-2; 7 positions agree with TRBD1. The CDR3 contains 17 residues. The V gene's germline CDR1 is SGHNT and CDR2 YENEEA. Unmatched junction bases numbered 14, after V lost 5 bases and J lost 5 bases. CDR3 bases: TGTGCCAGCAGCCCAATCCTCCAGGGGGATTGGACCGGGGAGCTGTTTTTT. This codes for CASSPILQGDWTGELFF.

Only one count was recorded for this clone. The V call is TRBV11-1, the J call TRBJ1-1; 9 bases line up with TRBD1. V lost 3 bases to trimming and J lost 5 bases; unmatched junction nucleotides: 7. CDR3 length: 15 amino acids. The germline V gene encodes CDR1 SGHAT and CDR2 FQDESV (reference sequence). CDR3 sequence reads: CASSLAGTGQTEAFF. As DNA, the CDR3 is TGTGCCAGCAGCTTGGCCGGGACAGGGCAAACTGAAGCTTTCTTT.

The CDR3: CASKGLANYEQYF. DNA of the CDR3: TGTGCCAGCAAAGGACTAGCGAACTACGAGCAGTACTTC. J is TRBJ2-7 and V is TRBV2; 9 positions match TRBD2. The CDR3 totals 13 residues. Trimming at V came to 7 bases and at J to 3 bases, leaving 4 bases not matched to a gene. Germline V CDR1 and CDR2: SNHLY, FYNNEI.

The J gene is TRBJ1-3, the V gene TRBV6-5; TRBD1 is a possible D gene (5 bases). The germline V gene encodes CDR1 MNHEY and CDR2 SVGAGI. CDR3 length equals 15 residues. V was cut by 1 base and J by 4 bases, with 11 bases left in between. The CDR3 reads CASSYYSPGGNTIYF. The CDR3 nucleotides read TGTGCCAGCAGTTACTATTCCCCAGGGGGAAACACCATATATTTT.

This sequence joins TRBV7-8 and TRBJ1-1; D remains ambiguous. Germline CDR1 and CDR2: SGHVS and FQNEAQ. CDR3 length equals 14 residues. V dropped 2 bases and J dropped 6 bases, with 13 bases sitting between them. The CDR3 sequence: CASSLRGKGSEAFF. The CDR3 DNA follows: TGTGCCAGCAGCTTACGGGGAAAGGGATCTGAAGCTTTCTTT.

The rearrangement links TRBV11-2 to TRBJ2-7; D perhaps matches TRBD1 (5 bases). V was shortened by 0 bases and J by 2 bases, with 14 bases between the two germline ends. The CDR3 sequence is 16 residues long. Germline V gene data show CDR1 as SGHAT and CDR2 as FQNNGV. CDR3 protein: CASSLDGRVIPYEQYF. CDR3 coding DNA: TGTGCCAGCAGCTTAGACGGCAGGGTCATACCCTACGAGCAGTACTTC.

The gene calls are TRBV6-5 and TRBJ1-2; D uncertain. Germline CDR1 reads MNHEY; CDR2 reads SVGAGI. V was trimmed by 2 bases and J by 4 bases, leaving 11 bases between them. The CDR3 contains 14 residues. CDR3 sequence (DNA): TGTGCCAGCAGTTACAAGGGAGGAGGCTATGGCTACACCTTC. As protein: CASSYKGGGYGYTF.

This clone has only a few counts. The CDR3 coding sequence is TGTGCCAGCAGCCAGTATCAGGGGAGTGACGAGCAGTACTTC. Residues: CASSQYQGSDEQYF. The chain is built from TRBV7-9 and TRBJ2-7; D is possibly TRBD1 (6 bases). The CDR3 covers 14 residues. Trimming pared 5 bases from V and 5 bases from J, leaving 16 bases between. In germline, CDR1 is SEHNR, CDR2 FQNEAQ (reference sequence).

This clone showed up just once. This rearrangement joins TRBV7-9 to TRBJ2-7; 10 bases match TRBD1. Germline CDR1 and CDR2: SEHNR and FQNEAQ (reference sequence). V dropped 0 bases and J dropped 5; count of bases not matched to a gene: 7. The CDR3 length is 16 residues. The DNA of the CDR3 is TGTGCCAGCAGCTTAGCAGCCGGGACAGGGGAGGACGAGCAGTACTTC. Its translation is CASSLAAGTGEDEQYF.

The J gene is TRBJ1-2, the V gene TRBV12-5, with D maybe TRBD1 (6 bases). The length of the CDR3 is 13 residues. Germline V lookup: CDR1 LGHNT, CDR2 FRNRAP. V was pared by 1 base and J by 5 bases, with 8 bases between. Here the CDR3 reads CASGLGQGYGYTF. The CDR3 nucleotides read TGTGCTAGTGGTTTGGGGCAGGGGTATGGCTACACCTTC.

This chain joins TRBV6-6 and TRBJ2-5; 8 nucleotides agree with TRBD2. CDR3 length: 15 amino acids. V shed 6 bases, J shed 5 bases, and the junction held 11 bases outside the gene matches. Germline CDR1 is MNHNY and CDR2 is SVGAGI (reference sequence). CDR3: CASSPGGYQRETQYF. CDR3 nucleotide sequence: TGTGCCAGCAGCCCGGGGGGGTATCAACGGGAGACCCAGTACTTC.

The rearrangement links TRBV5-8 to TRBJ2-3, with 10 bases matching TRBD1. V lost 3 bases, J lost 6 bases, and 7 bases stayed unmatched. Germline V gene lookup returns CDR1 SGHTS and CDR2 YDEGEE. The CDR3 is 15 amino acids. The CDR3 bases are TGTGCCAGCAGCTGGGGACAGGGGAAACTGGATACGCAGTATTTT. Its protein product is CASSWGQGKLDTQYF.

This rearrangement joins TRBV10-1 to TRBJ1-1; 7 nucleotides align to TRBD1. In germline, CDR1 is WNHNN, CDR2 SYGVQD (reference sequence). V gave up 1 base and J gave up 11 bases; unmatched junction bases: 10. The CDR3 has 14 amino acids. CDR3: CASSELAQGEVAFF. DNA for the CDR3: TGCGCCAGCAGTGAGTTGGCCCAGGGGGAGGTCGCTTTCTTT.

The chain is built from TRBV6-6 and TRBJ1-5; 7 positions match TRBD1. This CDR3 is built from 15 residues. J gave up 1 base and V 2 bases, and 2 bases lay outside the gene matches. The germline CDR1 and CDR2 sequences are MNHNY and SVGAGI (reference sequence). CDR3 coding DNA: TGTGCCAGCAGTTACGGGACAGAGAGCAATCAGCCCCAGCATTTT. This codes for CASSYGTESNQPQHF.

The chain employs TRBV27 and TRBJ2-1, with D unresolved. Trimming stripped 4 bases from V and 8 bases from J, with 6 bases between. The CDR3 has 11 residues. In germline, CDR1 is MNHEY, CDR2 SMNVEV (reference sequence). CDR3 sequence (DNA): TGTGCCAGCAGTTCCGGGTATGAGCAGTTCTTC. Protein sequence: CASSSGYEQFF.